This TCR beta chain was captured by sequencing in a study of blood T cell repertoires in COVID-19. CDR1 is MGHDK, CDR2 SYGVNS, per germline. V was clipped by 10 bases and J by 7 bases; unmatched bases: 11. The CDR3 runs to 13 residues. Original methodology: Scientists estimated how many nucleated cells there were by amplifying reference gene primers. Profiled with immunoSEQ multiplex PCR; TCRdb holds only in-frame clones, not every one. Clone size and the V and J calls come from that table; the DNA yielded D and trimming. This table holds over 200,000 clones, about nine tenths found once. There are a few counts of this clone.

The sequence was obtained from a woman aged 55-70 years with acute or convalescent COVID-19. Sequenced material: peripheral blood. The chain is built from TRBV25-1 and TRBJ2-3; TRBD2 matches 7 bases. Here the CDR3 DNA reads TGTGCCACCAGGCGGGGGAGCAGGAATACGCAGTATTTT. It translates to CATRRGSRNTQYF.